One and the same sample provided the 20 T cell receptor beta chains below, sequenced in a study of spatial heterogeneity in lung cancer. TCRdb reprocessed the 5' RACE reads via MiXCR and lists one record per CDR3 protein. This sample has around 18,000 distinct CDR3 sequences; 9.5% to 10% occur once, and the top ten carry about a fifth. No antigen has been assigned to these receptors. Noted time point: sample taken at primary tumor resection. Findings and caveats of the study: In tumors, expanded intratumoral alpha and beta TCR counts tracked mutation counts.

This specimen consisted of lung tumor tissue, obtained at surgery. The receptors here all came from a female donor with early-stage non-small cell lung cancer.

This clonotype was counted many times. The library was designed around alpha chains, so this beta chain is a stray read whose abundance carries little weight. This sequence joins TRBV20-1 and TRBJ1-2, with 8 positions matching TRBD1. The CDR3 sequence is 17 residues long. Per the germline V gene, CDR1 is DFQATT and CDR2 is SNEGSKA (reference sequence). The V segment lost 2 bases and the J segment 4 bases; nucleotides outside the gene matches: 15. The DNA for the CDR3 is TGCAGTGCTAGACAGCAGGGGGCGTCATATTCTCGCTATGGCTACACCTTC. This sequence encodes CSARQQGASYSRYGYTF.

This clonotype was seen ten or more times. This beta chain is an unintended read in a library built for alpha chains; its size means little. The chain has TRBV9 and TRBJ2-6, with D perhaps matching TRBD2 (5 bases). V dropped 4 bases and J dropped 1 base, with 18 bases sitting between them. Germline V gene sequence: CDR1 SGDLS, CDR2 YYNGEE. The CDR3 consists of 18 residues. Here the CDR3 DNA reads TGTGCCAGCAGCCAGCGAACTGCCCCGGGGTCTGGGGCCAACGTCCTGACTTTC. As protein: CASSQRTAPGSGANVLTF. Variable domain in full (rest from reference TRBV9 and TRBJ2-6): DSGVTQTPKHLITATGQRVTLRCSPRSGDLSVYWYQQSLDQGLQFLIQYYNGEERAKGNILERFSAQQFPDLHSELNLSSLELGDSALYFCASSQRTAPGSGANVLTFGAGSRLTVL.

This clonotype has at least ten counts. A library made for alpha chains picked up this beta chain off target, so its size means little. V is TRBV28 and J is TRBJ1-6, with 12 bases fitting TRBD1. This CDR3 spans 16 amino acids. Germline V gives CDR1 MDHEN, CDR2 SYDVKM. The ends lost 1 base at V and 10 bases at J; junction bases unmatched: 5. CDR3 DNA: TGTGCCAGCAGTTTATCGGGACAGGGGGCAAACTCACCCCTCCACTTT. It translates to CASSLSGQGANSPLHF.

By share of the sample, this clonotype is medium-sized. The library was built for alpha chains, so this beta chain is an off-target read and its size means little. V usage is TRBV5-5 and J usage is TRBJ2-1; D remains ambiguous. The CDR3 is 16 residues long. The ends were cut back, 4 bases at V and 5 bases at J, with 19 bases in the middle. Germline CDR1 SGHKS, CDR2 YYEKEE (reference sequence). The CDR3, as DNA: TGTGCCAGCAGCCCGAGGACGGATTCCTTCAACAATGAGCAGTTCTTC. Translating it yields CASSPRTDSFNNEQFF.

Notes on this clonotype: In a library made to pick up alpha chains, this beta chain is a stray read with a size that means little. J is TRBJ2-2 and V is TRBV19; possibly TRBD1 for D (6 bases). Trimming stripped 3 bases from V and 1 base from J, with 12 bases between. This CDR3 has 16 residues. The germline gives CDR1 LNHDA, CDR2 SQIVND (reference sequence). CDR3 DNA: TGTGCCAGTAGTATTTACCCGGACAGGAACACCGGGGAGCTGTTTTTT. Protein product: CASSIYPDRNTGELFF.

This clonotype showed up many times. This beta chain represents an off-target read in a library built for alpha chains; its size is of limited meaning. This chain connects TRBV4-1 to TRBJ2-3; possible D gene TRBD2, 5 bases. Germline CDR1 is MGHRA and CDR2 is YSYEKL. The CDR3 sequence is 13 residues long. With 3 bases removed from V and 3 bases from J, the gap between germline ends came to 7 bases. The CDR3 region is CASSQRVTDTQYF. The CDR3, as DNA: TGCGCCAGCAGCCAGCGGGTGACAGATACGCAGTATTTT.

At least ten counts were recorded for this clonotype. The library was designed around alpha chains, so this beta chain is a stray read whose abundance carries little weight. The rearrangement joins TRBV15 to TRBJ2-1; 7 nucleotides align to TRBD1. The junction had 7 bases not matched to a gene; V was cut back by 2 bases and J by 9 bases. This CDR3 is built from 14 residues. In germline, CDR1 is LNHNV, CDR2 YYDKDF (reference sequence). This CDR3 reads CATSRSRQGSEQFF. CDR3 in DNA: TGTGCCACCAGCAGATCCCGACAGGGTAGTGAGCAGTTCTTC.

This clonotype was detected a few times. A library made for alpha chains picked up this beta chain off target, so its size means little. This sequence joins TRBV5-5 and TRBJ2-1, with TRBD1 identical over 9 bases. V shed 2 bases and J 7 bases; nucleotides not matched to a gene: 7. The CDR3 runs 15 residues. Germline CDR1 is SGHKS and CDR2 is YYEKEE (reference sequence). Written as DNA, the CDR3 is TGTGCCAGCAGCTTTCCCGGGACAGGGTTAAATGAGCAGTTCTTC. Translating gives CASSFPGTGLNEQFF.

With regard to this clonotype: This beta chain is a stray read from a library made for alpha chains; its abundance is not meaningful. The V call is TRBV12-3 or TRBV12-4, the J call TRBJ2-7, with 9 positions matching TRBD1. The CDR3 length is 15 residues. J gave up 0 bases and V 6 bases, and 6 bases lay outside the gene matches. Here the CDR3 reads CASSRDRASSYEQYF. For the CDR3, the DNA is TGTGCCAGCAGCAGGGACAGGGCTAGCTCCTACGAGCAGTACTTC.

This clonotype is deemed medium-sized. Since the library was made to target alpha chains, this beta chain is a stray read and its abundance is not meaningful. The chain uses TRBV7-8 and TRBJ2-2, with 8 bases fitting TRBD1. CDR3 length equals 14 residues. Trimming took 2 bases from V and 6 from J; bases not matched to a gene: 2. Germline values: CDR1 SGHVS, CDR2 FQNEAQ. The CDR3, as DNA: TGTGCCAGCAGCTTACAGGGGGCTGCCGGGGAGCTGTTTTTT. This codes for CASSLQGAAGELFF.

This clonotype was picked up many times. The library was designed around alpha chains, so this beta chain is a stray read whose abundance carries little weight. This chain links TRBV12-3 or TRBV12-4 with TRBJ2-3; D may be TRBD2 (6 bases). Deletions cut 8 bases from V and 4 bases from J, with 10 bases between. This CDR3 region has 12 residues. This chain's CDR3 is CASRRDPDTQYF. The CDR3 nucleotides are TGTGCCAGCCGGAGGGACCCAGATACGCAGTATTTT.

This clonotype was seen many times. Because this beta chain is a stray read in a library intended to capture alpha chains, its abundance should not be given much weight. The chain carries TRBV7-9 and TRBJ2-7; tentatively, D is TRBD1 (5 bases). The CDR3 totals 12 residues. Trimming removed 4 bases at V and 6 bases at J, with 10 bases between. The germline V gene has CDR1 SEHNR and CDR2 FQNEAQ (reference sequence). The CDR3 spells CASSSLGVEQYF. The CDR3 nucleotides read TGTGCCAGCAGCTCCTTAGGGGTCGAGCAGTACTTC.

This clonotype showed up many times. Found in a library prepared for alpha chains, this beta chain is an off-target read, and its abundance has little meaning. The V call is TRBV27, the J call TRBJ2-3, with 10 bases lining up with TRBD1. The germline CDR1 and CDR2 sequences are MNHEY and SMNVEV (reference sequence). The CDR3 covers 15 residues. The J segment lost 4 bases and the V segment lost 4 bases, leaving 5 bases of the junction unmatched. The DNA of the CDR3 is TGTGCCAGCAGTTCTCTGGGGACAGGGGCAGATACGCAGTATTTT. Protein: CASSSLGTGADTQYF.

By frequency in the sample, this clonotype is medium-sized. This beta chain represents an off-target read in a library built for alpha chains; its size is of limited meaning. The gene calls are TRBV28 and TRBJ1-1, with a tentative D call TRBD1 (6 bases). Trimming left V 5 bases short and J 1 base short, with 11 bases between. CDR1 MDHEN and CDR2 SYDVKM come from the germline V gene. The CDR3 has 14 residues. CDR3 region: CASSDGTKNTEAFF. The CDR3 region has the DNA TGTGCCAGCAGTGACGGGACAAAGAACACTGAAGCTTTCTTT. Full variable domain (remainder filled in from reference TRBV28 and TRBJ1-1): DVKVTQSSRYLVKRTGEKVFLECVQDMDHENMFWYRQDPGLGLRLIYFSYDVKMKEKGDIPEGYSVSREKKERFSLILESASTNQTSMYLCASSDGTKNTEAFFGQGTRLTVV.

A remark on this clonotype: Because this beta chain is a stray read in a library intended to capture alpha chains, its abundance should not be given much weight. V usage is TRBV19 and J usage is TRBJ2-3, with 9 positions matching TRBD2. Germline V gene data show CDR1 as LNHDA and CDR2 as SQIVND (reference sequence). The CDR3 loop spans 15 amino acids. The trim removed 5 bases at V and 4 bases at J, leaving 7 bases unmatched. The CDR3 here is CASSFQGLAADTQYF. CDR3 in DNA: TGTGCCAGTAGTTTCCAGGGACTAGCTGCAGATACGCAGTATTTT.

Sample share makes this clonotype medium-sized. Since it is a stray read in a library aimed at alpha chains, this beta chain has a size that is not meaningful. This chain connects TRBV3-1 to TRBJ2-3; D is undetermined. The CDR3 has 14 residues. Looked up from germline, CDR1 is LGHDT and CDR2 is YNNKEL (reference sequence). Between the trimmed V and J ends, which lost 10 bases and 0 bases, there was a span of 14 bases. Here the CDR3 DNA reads TGTGCCACCGCCGCGCGTGCTAGCACAGATACGCAGTATTTT. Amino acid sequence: CATAARASTDTQYF.

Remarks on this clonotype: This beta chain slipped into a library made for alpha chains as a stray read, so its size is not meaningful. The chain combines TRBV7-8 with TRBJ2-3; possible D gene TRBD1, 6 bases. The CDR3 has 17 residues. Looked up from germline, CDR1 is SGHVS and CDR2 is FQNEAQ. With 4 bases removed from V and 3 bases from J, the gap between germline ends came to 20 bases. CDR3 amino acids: CASSWDGQGIRTDTQYF. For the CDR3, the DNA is TGTGCCAGCAGCTGGGATGGGCAGGGGATCAGGACAGATACGCAGTATTTT.

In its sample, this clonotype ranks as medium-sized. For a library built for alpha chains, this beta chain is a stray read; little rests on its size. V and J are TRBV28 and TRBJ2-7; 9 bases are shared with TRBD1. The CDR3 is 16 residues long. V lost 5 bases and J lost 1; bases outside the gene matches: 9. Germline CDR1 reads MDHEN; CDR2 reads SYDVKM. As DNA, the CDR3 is TGTGCCAGCAGTCCAACCTGGACAGGGGAATCCTACGAGCAGTACTTC. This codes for CASSPTWTGESYEQYF.

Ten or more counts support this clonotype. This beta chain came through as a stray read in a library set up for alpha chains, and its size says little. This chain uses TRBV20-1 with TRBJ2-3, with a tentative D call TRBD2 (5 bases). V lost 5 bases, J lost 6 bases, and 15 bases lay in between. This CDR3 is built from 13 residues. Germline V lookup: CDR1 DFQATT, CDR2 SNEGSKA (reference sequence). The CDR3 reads CSAAPGGTDTQYF. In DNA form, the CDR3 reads TGCAGTGCTGCCCCCGGAGGTACGGATACGCAGTATTTT.

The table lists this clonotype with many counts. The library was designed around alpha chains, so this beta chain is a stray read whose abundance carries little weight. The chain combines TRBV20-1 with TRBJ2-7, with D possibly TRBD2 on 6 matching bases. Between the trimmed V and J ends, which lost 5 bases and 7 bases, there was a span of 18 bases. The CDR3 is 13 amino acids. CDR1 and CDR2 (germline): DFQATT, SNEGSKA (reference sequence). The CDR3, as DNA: TGCAGTGCTCCCACCCCCGGGACTCTGGAGCAGTACTTC. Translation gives CSAPTPGTLEQYF.